The next 5 T cell receptor beta chains were all read from a single sample in a study of T cells in Graves' hyperthyroidism and ophthalmopathy. Amplified regions were TCR beta CDR3 sequences from RNA transcripts. The TCR CDR3 first-round RT-PCR relied on the HTBI primer set. TCRdb ran MiXCR on the multiplex PCR reads and lists one entry per CDR3 protein. This sample has about 480,000 distinct CDR3 sequences, with 14% found just once. The material sequenced was blood. These receptors were obtained from a woman in her late teens or twenties with Graves' hyperthyroidism.

This clonotype was detected many times. In DNA, the CDR3 is TGTGCCAGTAGGTTCGCGGGAGGGATTGAGACCCAGTACTTC. This sequence encodes CASRFAGGIETQYF. The J gene is TRBJ2-5, the V gene TRBV19; 9 bases are a match to TRBD2. The germline gives CDR1 LNHDA, CDR2 SQIVND (reference sequence). The J segment lost 5 bases and the V segment lost 6 bases, leaving 7 bases of the junction unmatched. This CDR3 is built from 14 residues. The entire variable domain, with the rest obtained from reference TRBV19 and TRBJ2-5, is as follows: DGGITQSPKYLFRKEGQNVTLSCEQNLNHDAMYWYRQDPGQGLRLIYYSQIVNDFQKGDIAEGYSVSREKKESFPLTVTSAQKNPTAFYLCASRFAGGIETQYFGPGTRLLVL.

This clonotype appeared many times. The V and J genes are TRBV29-1 and TRBJ1-1; D ambiguous. Trimming cost V 0 bases and J 4 bases, with 24 bases left between them. Germline CDR1 and CDR2: SQVTM and ANQGSEA. The CDR3 sequence is 18 residues long. The CDR3 spells CSVEDHSGLTRRGTEAFF. CDR3 coding DNA: TGCAGCGTTGAAGATCACTCCGGGCTCACGAGAAGAGGCACTGAAGCTTTCTTT.

This clonotype was seen ten or more times. The V call is TRBV19, the J call TRBJ2-1, with 12 bases that match TRBD2. CDR1 is LNHDA and CDR2 is SQIVND in the germline V gene (reference sequence). The CDR3 covers 15 residues. With V trimmed by 9 bases and J by 3 bases, 6 bases remained unmatched. CDR3 nucleotides: TGTGCCAGCAGACTAGCGGGAGTTATCTACAATGAGCAGTTCTTC. Residues: CASRLAGVIYNEQFF. Full variable domain (missing parts from reference TRBV19 and TRBJ2-1): DGGITQSPKYLFRKEGQNVTLSCEQNLNHDAMYWYRQDPGQGLRLIYYSQIVNDFQKGDIAEGYSVSREKKESFPLTVTSAQKNPTAFYLCASRLAGVIYNEQFFGPGTRLTVL.

The chain is built from TRBV27 and TRBJ2-5; 11 nucleotides line up with TRBD2. There are 15 residues in the CDR3. The V and J ends lost 5 bases and 7 bases, in that order; junction bases with no gene match: 9. Germline CDR1 and CDR2: MNHEY and SMNVEV (reference sequence). The CDR3 here is CASSLSLAGEWTQYF. CDR3 coding DNA: TGTGCCAGCAGTCTGTCACTAGCGGGAGAGTGGACCCAGTACTTC.

The CDR3: CASSAGTFLNTEAFF. For the CDR3, the DNA is TGTGCCAGCAGTGCGGGGACATTTCTGAACACTGAAGCTTTCTTT. The rearrangement joins TRBV2 to TRBJ1-1; maybe TRBD1 (6 bases). The CDR3 covers 15 residues. Germline V gives CDR1 SNHLY, CDR2 FYNNEI. With 4 bases removed from V and 0 bases from J, the gap between germline ends came to 12 bases. The entire variable domain, with the rest obtained from reference TRBV2 and TRBJ1-1, is as follows: EPEVTQTPSHQVTQMGQEVILRCVPISNHLYFYWYRQILGQKVEFLVSFYNNEISEKSEIFDDQFSVERPDGSNFTLKIRSTKLEDSAMYFCASSAGTFLNTEAFFGQGTRLTVV.